The TCR beta chain described here comes from a study of human T cells and chemical hapten exposure. Attachment of unique molecular identifiers to individual cDNA molecules was performed in the library. TCRdb re-called the RACE reads with MiXCR, one entry per CDR3 protein. This sample yields 90,000 or so distinct CDR3 sequences, of which 7.5% to 9.5% are seen a single time; just over 2.5% belongs to the top ten. Worth noting for this clonotype: Antigen unknown.

As for time point: pre-sensitization, week 0. Documented treatment: therapeutic diphenylcyclopropenone sensitization with weekly scalp DPC. Blood sampling occurred before each patch-test application. Whole-study results and caveats: Among TCRs, those above 1 in 1000 frequency were unaffected by DPC sensitization.

CDR1 MNHEY and CDR2 SVGEGT come from the germline V gene. The CDR3 totals 14 residues. J lost 10 bases, V lost 6 bases, and 13 bases had no gene match. Sample: whole blood, taken in connection with sensitization to the hapten diphenylcyclopropenone (DPC). This receptor was taken from a man aged 35 to 55 with alopecia areata. Some clones in this sample may be carry-over from other donors' samples. J is TRBJ1-1 and V is TRBV6-2 or TRBV6-3, with 8 bases identical to TRBD1. CDR3: CASRGQGARGGAFF. In DNA, the CDR3 is TGTGCCAGCAGAGGACAGGGAGCAAGGGGTGGAGCTTTCTTT.